This TCR beta chain was profiled in a study of identical twins listed by TCRdb under 2016. Context from the whole study: To test whether fetal clonotypes persist, this study deep-sequenced TCR alpha and beta repertoires from monozygotic twins, from unrelated adults of various ages, and from cord blood. Replicate twin experiments were performed at different times using different library preparation protocols to rule out contamination. Overall study results and their limits: Invariant T cells such as MAIT and iNKT could partly confound zero-insertion analyses, although diverse VJ usage argued against such confounding for most clonotypes. Excess twin sharing in beta out-of-frame sequences was weaker because fewer shared sequences lowered the signal-to-noise ratio. Abundant cord blood beta clonotypes carried fewer insertions; young adult naive repertoires showed a weaker similar trend, while memory repertoires showed none. Because the same donors could not be followed over many years, the conclusions depended on cross-sectional statistical analysis. Compared with coincidental sharing between unrelated individuals, out-of-frame TCR alpha sequences shared between twins showed an excess of sequences with low generation probability. In monozygotic twins, recombination models systematically underestimated out-of-frame TCR alpha sharing, but the models matched the sharing seen between unrelated individuals.

The library was generated by 5' RACE. Sequenced on an Illumina HiSeq 2000. A universal primer binding site was added through template switching, and the final cDNA carried a unique molecular identifier so that TCR cDNA molecules could be counted accurately. First-strand cDNA for TCR alpha and beta chains was synthesized from specific primers in the conserved constant-segment region. To control for contamination, every cDNA library was double barcoded, receiving both a SMART-Mk sample barcode and Illumina barcodes. TruSeq adapter sequences along with Illumina sample barcodes were introduced in two successive PCR steps. The TCR alpha and beta cDNA libraries were sequenced on the Illumina HiSeq platform using custom primers. The study's own analysis went as follows. Unique molecular identifiers were extracted from raw reads with MiGEC, and CDR3 positions were determined with MiXCR. Recombination models were inferred per individual with the repgenHMM and IGoR tools using an EM algorithm. The analysis of shared clonotypes was done with the tcR package in R, with sharing normalized by the product of cloneset sizes. To study raw recombination without the effects of thymic and clonal selection, out-of-frame nonproductive sequences were analyzed. TCRdb handled the public reads itself, with Q25 trimming in fastp and clone calling in MiXCR, and kept productive beta chains. Each entry is one CDR3 protein sequence, shown with its most common DNA and genes. It is TCRdb's table, rather than the study itself, that gives the V and J calls and clone size. The sample data list roughly 350,000 distinct CDR3 sequences, and 8.5% to 10% of these were observed just once. Over 7% of the sample lies in the top ten.

The CDR3, cysteine through phenylalanine, is 13 amino acids long. Left in the record is the CDR3 DNA by itself, 39 bases read in frame from the first base. CDR1 and CDR2 were assigned from the germline V gene as SQVTM and ANQGSEA. Trimming takes 3 bases from V and 1 base from J, and the germline ends sit 9 bases apart. Every donor was a healthy Caucasian. The study also sequenced three unrelated non-twin adults: a male aged 18 to 30, a male aged 50 to 59 and a female aged 50 to 59. Using Miltenyi CD45RO+ enrichment and human naive T-cell isolation kits, memory (CD45RO+) and naive T cells were isolated from PBMC. At least ten counts were recorded for this clonotype. No cognate antigen has been identified for it. Base qualities are missing; no much larger clone stands one base away.

The sequencing sample was made of naive T cells sorted from blood. Explained via the paper, the cell subset or site label denotes: cells isolated with a human naive T-cell isolation kit. This clonotype was sampled from a woman between 50 and 59 years old in good health. This chain joins TRBV29-1 to TRBJ1-1, with the D gene uncertain. This receptor carries the CDR3 CSVETGWNTEAFF. The nucleotide sequence reads as follows: TGCAGCGTTGAGACCGGGTGGAACACTGAAGCTTTCTTT.